This TCR beta chain was identified during a study of blood T cell repertoires in COVID-19. This CDR3 has 18 residues. Trimming removed 0 bases at V and 0 bases at J, with 16 bases between. The germline V gene has CDR1 SEHNR and CDR2 FQNEAQ (reference sequence). As originally analysed: Reference gene primer amplification in the assay estimated nucleated cell counts. TCRdb's copy holds only in-frame clones and misses some; the assay was immunoSEQ multiplex PCR. V and J calls and clone size come straight from that table; D and trimming were deduced from the DNA. The sample carries about 160,000 clones, about 85% recorded once.

The chain couples TRBV7-9 to TRBJ2-3, with TRBD1 as a possible D gene (6 bases). Sequencing was done on a sample of peripheral blood. The TCR sequence derives from a woman aged 45-60 years with COVID-19, enrolled during active disease. DNA of the CDR3: TGTGCCAGCAGCTTAGCAGTCGGACAGCAAACTAGCACAGATACGCAGTATTTT. Its protein product is CASSLAVGQQTSTDTQYF.